This entry features one T cell receptor beta chain sequence. Measured with immunoSEQ multiplex PCR; TCRdb has only the in-frame clones, and not every one. The sample contains some 110,000 clones, about nine tenths of which appear only once. These data come from a study of blood T cell repertoires in COVID-19. This CDR3 spans 16 amino acids. V was trimmed by 0 bases and J by 3 bases, leaving 12 bases between them. Germline assignment: CDR1 SGDLS and CDR2 YYNGEE. V and J are TRBV9 and TRBJ2-2; perhaps TRBD2 as D (5 bases). The sequencing input was peripheral blood. The receptor comes from a man aged 35 to 55 with acute or convalescent COVID-19. The CDR3 DNA reads TGTGCCAGCAGCGTAGGTGGAGGTTACTACACCGGGGAGCTGTTTTTT. This sequence encodes CASSVGGGYYTGELFF. Full variable domain (missing parts from reference TRBV9 and TRBJ2-2): DSGVTQTPKHLITATGQRVTLRCSPRSGDLSVYWYQQSLDQGLQFLIQYYNGEERAKGNILERFSAQQFPDLHSELNLSSLELGDSALYFCASSVGGGYYTGELFFGEGSRLTVL.